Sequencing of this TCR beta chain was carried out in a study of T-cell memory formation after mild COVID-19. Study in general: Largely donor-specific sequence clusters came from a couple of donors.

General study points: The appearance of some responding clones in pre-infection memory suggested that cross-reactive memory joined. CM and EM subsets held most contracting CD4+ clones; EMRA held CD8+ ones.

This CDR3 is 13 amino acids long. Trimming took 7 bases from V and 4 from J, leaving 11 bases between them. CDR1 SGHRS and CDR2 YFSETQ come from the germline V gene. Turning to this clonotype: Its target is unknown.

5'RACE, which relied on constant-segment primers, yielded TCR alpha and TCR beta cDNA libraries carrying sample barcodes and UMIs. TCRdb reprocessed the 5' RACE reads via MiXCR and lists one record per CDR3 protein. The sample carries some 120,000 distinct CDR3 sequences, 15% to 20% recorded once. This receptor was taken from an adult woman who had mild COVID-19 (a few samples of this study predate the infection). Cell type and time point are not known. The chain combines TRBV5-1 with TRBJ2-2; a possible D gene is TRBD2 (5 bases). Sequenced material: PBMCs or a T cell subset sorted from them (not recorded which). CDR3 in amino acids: CASREGITGELFF. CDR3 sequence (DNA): TGCGCCAGCCGGGAAGGTATCACCGGGGAGCTGTTTTTT.